This T cell receptor beta chain was sequenced in a study of cytomegalovirus exposure and HLA in healthy donors. Broader study findings: In an earlier analysis, about 87% or about 30%: the productive usage of most TCR beta V segments. Sequencing had likely introduced a cluster of highly shared sequence variants as an artifact.

Concerning this clone itself: Antigen unknown.

Trimming at V came to 0 bases and at J to 2 bases, leaving 4 bases not matched to a gene. The CDR3 extends over 15 amino acids. Germline values: CDR1 SGHDT, CDR2 YYEEEE. In the PCR, 60 Vbeta and 13 Jbeta primers were used. Method: immunoSEQ multiplex PCR; TCRdb's copy keeps in-frame clones and lacks some. The sample consists of approximately 110,000 clones, approximately 78% of them appearing once. Specimen: PBMCs. The chain recombines TRBV5-6 with TRBJ2-7, with TRBD2 identical over 8 bases. This sequence originates from a woman in her 30s in good health and CMV-seronegative. The CDR3 is CASSLVPGGAYEQYF. CDR3 nucleotide sequence: TGTGCCAGCAGCTTGGTCCCCGGGGGGGCCTACGAGCAGTACTTC.